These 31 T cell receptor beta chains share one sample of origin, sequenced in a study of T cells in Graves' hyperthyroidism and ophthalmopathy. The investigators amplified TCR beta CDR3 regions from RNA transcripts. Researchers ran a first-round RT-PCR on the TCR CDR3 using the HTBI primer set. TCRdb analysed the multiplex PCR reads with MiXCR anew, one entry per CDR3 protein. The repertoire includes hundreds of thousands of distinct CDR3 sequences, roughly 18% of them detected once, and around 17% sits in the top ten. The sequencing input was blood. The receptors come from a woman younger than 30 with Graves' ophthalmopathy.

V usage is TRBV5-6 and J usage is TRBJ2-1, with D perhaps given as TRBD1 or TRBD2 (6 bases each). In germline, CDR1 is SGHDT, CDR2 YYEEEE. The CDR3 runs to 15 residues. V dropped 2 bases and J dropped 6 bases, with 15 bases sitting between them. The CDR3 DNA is TGTGCCAGCAGCTTAAGGGGGGCCGGGGGCAATGAGCAGTTCTTC. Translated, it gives CASSLRGAGGNEQFF.

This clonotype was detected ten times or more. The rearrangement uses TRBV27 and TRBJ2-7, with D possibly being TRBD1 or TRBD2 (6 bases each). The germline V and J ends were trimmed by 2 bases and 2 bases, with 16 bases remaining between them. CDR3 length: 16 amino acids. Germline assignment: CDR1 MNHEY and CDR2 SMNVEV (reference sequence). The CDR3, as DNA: TGTGCCAGCAGTTTAGCGTTGGGCGGGGACACCTACGAGCAGTACTTC. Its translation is CASSLALGGDTYEQYF.

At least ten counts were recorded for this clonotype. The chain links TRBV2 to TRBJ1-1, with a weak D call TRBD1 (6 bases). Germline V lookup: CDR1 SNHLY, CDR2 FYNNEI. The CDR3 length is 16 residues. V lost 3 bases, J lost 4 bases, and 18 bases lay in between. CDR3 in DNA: TGTGCCAGCAGTGACGGTGGCAGGGGCCGCGGCACTGAAGCTTTCTTT. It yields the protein CASSDGGRGRGTEAFF.

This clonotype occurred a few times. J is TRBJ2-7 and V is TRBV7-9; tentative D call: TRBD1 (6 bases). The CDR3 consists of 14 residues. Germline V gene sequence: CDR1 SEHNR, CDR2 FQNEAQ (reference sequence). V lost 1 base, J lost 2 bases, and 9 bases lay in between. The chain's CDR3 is CASSLENRAYEQYF. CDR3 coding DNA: TGTGCCAGCAGCTTAGAGAACAGGGCCTACGAGCAGTACTTC.

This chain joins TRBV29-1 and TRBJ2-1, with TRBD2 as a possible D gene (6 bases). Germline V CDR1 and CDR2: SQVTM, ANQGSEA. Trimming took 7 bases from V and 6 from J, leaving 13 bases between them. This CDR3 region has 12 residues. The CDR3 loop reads CSGAAGTNEQFF. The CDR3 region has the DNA TGCAGCGGGGCCGCGGGGACCAATGAGCAGTTCTTC.

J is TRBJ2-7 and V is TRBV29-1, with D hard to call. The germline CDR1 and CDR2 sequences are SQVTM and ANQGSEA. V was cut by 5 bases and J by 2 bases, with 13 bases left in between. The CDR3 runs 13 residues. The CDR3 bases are TGCAGCGTTCTTGTTAGCAGAACCTACGAGCAGTACTTC. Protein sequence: CSVLVSRTYEQYF.

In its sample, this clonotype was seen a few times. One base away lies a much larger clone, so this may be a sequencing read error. The CDR3 is CSARCPGEYEQFF. CDR3 DNA sequence: TGCAGTGCTAGGTGCCCGGGAGAATATGAGCAGTTCTTC. The J gene is TRBJ2-1, the V gene TRBV20-1, with D perhaps TRBD2 (6 bases). The CDR3 consists of 13 residues. Trimming cost V 3 bases and J 8 bases, with 14 bases left between them. Per the germline V gene, CDR1 is DFQATT and CDR2 is SNEGSKA (reference sequence).

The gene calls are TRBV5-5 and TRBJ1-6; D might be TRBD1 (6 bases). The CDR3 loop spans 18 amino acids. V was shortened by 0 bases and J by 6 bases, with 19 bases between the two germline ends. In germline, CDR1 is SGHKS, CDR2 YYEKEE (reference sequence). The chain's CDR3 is CASSLEVGGAGGNSPLHF. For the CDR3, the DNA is TGTGCCAGCAGCTTGGAGGTTGGGGGGGCCGGCGGTAATTCACCCCTCCACTTT.

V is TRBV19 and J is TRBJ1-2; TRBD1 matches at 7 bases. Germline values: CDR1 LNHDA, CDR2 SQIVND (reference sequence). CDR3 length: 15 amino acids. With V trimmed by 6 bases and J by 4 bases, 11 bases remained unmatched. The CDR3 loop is CASSSPGQTIYGYTF. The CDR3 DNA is TGTGCCAGTAGCTCCCCGGGACAGACAATCTATGGCTACACCTTC.

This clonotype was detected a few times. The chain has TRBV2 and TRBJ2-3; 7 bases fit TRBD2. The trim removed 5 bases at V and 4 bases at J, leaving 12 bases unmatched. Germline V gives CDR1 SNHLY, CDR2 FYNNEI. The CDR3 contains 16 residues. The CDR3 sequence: CASSYGLVHRADTQYF. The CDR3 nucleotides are TGTGCCAGCAGTTACGGACTAGTGCACCGGGCAGATACGCAGTATTTT.

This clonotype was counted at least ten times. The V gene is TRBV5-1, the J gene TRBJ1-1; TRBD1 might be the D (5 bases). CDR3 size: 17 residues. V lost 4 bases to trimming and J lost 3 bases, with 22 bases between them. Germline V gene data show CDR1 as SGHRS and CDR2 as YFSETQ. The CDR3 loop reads CASSQFVRAGLDTEAFF. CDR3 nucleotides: TGCGCCAGCAGCCAATTCGTCAGGGCTGGGCTTGACACTGAAGCTTTCTTT.

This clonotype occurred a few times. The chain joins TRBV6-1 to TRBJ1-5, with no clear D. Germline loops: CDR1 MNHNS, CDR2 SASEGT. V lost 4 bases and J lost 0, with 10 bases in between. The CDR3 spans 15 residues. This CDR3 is CASSAGGFSNQPQHF. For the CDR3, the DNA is TGTGCCAGCAGTGCGGGAGGTTTTAGCAATCAGCCCCAGCATTTT.

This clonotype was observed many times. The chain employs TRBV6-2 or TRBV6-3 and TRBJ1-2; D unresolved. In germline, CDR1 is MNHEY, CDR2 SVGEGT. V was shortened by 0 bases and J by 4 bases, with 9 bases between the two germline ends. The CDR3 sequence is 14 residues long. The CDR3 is CASSYSRLAYGYTF. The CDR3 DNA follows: TGTGCCAGCAGTTACTCGAGATTGGCCTATGGCTACACCTTC.

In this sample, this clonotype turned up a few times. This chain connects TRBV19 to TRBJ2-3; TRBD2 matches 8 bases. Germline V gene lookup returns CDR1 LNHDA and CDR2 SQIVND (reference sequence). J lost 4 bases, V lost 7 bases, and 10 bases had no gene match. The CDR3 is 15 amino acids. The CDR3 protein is CASTVSGRRPDTQYF. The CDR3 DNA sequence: TGTGCCAGTACCGTAAGCGGGAGACGTCCAGATACGCAGTATTTT. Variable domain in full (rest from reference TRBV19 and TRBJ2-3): DGGITQSPKYLFRKEGQNVTLSCEQNLNHDAMYWYRQDPGQGLRLIYYSQIVNDFQKGDIAEGYSVSREKKESFPLTVTSAQKNPTAFYLCASTVSGRRPDTQYFGPGTRLTVL.

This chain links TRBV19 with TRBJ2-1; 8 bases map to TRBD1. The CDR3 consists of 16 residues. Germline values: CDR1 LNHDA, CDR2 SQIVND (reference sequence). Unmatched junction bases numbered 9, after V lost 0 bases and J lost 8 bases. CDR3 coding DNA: TGTGCCAGTAGTATAGAGGACAGGGAGGTTATGGATGAGCAGTTCTTC. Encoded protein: CASSIEDREVMDEQFF.

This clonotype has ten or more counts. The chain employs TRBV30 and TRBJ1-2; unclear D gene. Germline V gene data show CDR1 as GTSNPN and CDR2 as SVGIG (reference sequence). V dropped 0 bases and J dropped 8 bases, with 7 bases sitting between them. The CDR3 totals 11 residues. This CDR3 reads CAWSVTLGYTF. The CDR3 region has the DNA TGTGCCTGGAGTGTCACACTCGGCTACACCTTC.

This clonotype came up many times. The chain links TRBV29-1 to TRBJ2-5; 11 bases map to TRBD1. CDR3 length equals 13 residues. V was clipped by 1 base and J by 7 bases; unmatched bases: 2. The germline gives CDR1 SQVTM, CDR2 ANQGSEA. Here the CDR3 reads CSVEAGTGGTQYF. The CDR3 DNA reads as TGCAGCGTTGAAGCCGGGACAGGGGGGACCCAGTACTTC.

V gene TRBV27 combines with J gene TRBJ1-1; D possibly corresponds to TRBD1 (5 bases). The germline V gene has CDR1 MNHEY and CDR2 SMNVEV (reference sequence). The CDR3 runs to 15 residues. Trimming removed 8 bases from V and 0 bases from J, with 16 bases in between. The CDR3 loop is CASRRGWGVNTEAFF. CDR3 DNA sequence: TGTGCCAGCCGTCGGGGGTGGGGGGTGAACACTGAAGCTTTCTTT.

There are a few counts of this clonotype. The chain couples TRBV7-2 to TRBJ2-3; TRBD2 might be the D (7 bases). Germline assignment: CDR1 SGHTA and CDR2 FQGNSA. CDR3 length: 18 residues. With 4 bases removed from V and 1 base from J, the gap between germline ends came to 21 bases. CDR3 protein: CASSSPAGAGARTDTQYF. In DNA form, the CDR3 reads TGTGCCAGCAGCTCGCCCGCGGGGGCGGGGGCACGCACAGATACGCAGTATTTT.

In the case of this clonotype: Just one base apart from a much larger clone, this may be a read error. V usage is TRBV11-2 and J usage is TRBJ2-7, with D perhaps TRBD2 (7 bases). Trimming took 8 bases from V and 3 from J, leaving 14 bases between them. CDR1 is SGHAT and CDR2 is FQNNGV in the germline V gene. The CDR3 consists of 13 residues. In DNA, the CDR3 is TGTGCCAGCGGCCGAAGGGGGGGCTACGAGCAGTACTTC. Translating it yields CASGRRGGYEQYF.

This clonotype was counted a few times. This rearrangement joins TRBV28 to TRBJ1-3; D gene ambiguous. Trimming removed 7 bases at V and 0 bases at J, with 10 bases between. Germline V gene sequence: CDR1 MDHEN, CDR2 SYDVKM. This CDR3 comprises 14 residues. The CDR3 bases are TGTGCCAGCACATCGTCGGCCTCTGGAAACACCATATATTTT. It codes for CASTSSASGNTIYF.

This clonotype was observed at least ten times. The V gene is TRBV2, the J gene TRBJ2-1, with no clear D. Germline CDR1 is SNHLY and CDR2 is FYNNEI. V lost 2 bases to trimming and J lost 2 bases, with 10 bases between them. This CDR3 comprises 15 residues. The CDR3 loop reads CASSEKQATYNEQFF. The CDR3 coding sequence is TGTGCCAGCAGTGAAAAGCAAGCCACCTACAATGAGCAGTTCTTC.

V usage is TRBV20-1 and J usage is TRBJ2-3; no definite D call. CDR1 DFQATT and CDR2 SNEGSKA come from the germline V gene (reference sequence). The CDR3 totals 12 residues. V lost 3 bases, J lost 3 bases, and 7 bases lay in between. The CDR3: CSARIGTDTQYF. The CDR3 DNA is TGCAGTGCTAGGATAGGGACAGATACGCAGTATTTT.

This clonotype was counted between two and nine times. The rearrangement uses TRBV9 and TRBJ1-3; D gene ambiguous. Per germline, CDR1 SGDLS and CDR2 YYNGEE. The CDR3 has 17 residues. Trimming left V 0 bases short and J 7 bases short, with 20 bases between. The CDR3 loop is CASSVDVGGQMWNTIYF. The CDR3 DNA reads TGTGCCAGCAGCGTAGATGTCGGAGGTCAGATGTGGAACACCATATATTTT.

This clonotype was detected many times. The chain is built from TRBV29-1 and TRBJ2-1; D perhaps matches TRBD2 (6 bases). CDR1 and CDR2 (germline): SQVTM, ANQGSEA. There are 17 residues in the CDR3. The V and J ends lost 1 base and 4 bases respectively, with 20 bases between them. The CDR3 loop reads CSVEVGALGGLYNEQFF. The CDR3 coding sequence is TGCAGCGTTGAAGTAGGGGCTTTGGGGGGTCTGTACAATGAGCAGTTCTTC.

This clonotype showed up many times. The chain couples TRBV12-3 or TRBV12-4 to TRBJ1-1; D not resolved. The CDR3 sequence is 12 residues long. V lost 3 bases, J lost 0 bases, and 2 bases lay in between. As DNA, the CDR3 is TGTGCCAGCAGTTTCTTGAACACTGAAGCTTTCTTT. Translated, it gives CASSFLNTEAFF.

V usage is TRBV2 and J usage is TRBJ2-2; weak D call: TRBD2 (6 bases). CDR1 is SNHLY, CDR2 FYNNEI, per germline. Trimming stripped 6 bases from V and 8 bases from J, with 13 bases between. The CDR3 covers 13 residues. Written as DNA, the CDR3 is TGTGCCAGCAGGAGGGGAGGCGGTGGGGAGCTGTTTTTT. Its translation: CASRRGGGGELFF.

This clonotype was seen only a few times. This CDR3 is CSVGGTNEKLFF. The CDR3 DNA sequence: TGCAGTGTGGGGGGGACTAATGAAAAACTGTTTTTT. The gene calls are TRBV20-1 and TRBJ1-4, with D possibly TRBD1 on 5 matching bases. The CDR3 has 12 amino acids. V was cut by 7 bases and J by 2 bases, with 8 bases left in between. Germline values: CDR1 DFQATT, CDR2 SNEGSKA (reference sequence).

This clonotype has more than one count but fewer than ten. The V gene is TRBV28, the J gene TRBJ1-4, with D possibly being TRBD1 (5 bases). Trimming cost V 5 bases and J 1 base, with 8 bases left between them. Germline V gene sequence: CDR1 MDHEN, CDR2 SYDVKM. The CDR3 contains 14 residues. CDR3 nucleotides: TGTGCCAGCAGTCGCGGGGGAACTAATGAAAAACTGTTTTTT. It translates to CASSRGGTNEKLFF.

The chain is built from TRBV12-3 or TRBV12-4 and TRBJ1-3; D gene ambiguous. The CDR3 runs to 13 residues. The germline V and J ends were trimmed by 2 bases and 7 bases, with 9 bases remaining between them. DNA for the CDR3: TGTGCCAGCAGTTTATGGGCCGGGAACACCATATATTTT. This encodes CASSLWAGNTIYF.

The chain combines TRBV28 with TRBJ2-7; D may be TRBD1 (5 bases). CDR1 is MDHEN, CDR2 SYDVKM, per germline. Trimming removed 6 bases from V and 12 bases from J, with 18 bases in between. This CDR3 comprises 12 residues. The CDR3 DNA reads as TGTGCCAGCAGCAGACCTCAATCAGGGCCGTACTTC. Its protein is CASSRPQSGPYF.